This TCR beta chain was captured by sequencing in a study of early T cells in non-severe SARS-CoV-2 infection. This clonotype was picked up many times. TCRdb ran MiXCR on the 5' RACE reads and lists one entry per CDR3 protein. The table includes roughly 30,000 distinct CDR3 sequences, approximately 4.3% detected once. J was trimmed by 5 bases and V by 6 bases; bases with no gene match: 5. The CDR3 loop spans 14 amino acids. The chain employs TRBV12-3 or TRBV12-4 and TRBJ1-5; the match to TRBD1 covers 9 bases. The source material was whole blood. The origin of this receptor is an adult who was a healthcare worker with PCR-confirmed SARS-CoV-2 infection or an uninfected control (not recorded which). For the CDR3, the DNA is TGTGCCAGCAGCTGGACAGGGGTAGATCAGCCCCAGCATTTT. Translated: CASSWTGVDQPQHF.